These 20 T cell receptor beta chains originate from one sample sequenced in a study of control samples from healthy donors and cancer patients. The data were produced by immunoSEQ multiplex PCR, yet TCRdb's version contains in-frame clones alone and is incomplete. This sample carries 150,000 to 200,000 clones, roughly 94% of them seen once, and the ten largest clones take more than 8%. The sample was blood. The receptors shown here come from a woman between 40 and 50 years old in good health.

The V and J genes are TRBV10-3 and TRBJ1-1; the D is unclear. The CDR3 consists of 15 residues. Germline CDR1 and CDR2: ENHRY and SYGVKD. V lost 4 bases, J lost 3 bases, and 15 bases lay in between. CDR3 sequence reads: CAISGRIGDDTEAFF. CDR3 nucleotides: TGTGCCATCAGTGGACGGATCGGCGATGACACTGAAGCTTTCTTT.

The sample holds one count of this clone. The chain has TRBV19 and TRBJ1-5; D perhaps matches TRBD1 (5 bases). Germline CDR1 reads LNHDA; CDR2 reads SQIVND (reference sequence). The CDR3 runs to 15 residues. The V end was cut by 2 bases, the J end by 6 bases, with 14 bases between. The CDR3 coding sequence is TGTGCCAGTAGTATAAGCGACAGCCTGGCTCAGCCCCAGCATTTT. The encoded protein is CASSISDSLAQPQHF.

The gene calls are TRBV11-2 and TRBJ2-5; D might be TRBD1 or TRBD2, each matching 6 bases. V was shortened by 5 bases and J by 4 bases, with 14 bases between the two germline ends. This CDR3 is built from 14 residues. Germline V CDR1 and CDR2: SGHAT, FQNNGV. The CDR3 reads CASSPGAGRETQYF. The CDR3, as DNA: TGTGCCAGCAGCCCGGGGGCAGGACGAGAGACCCAGTACTTC.

The CDR3 loop reads CASSLGFNEQYF. Here the CDR3 DNA reads TGTGCCAGCAGTTTAGGGTTCAACGAGCAGTACTTC. V is TRBV12-3 or TRBV12-4 and J is TRBJ2-7; D uncertain. The ends were cut back, 1 base at V and 5 bases at J, with 6 bases in the middle. This CDR3 comprises 12 residues.

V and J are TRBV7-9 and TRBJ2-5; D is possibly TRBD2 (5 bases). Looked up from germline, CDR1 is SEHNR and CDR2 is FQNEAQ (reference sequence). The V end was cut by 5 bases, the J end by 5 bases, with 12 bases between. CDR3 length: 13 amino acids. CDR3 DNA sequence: TGTGCCAGCAGCCGAGAATCGGGGGAGACCCAGTACTTC. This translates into CASSRESGETQYF.

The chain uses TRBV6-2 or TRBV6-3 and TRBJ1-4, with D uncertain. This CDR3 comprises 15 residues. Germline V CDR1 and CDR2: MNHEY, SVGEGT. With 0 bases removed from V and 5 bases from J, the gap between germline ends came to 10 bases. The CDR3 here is CASSYSLESNEKLFF. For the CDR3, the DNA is TGTGCCAGCAGTTACTCGTTGGAGTCGAATGAAAAACTGTTTTTT.

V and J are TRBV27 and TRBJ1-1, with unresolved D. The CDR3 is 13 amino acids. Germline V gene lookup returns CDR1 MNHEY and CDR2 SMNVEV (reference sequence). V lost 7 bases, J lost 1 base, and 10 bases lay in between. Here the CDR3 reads CASTNPPNTEAFF. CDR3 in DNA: TGTGCCAGCACCAACCCCCCGAACACTGAAGCTTTCTTT.

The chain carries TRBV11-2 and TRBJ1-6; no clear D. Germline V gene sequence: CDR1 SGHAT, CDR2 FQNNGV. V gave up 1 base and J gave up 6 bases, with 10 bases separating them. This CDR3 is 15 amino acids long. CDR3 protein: CASSLVGRSNSPLHF. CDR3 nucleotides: TGTGCCAGCAGCTTAGTCGGCAGGTCTAATTCACCCCTCCACTTT.

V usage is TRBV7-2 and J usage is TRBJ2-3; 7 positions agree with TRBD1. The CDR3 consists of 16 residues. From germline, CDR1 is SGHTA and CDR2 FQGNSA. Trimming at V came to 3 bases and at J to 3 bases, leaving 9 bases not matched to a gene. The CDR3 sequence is CASSFVGGELTDTQYF. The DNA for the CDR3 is TGTGCCAGCAGCTTTGTAGGGGGCGAATTGACAGATACGCAGTATTTT.

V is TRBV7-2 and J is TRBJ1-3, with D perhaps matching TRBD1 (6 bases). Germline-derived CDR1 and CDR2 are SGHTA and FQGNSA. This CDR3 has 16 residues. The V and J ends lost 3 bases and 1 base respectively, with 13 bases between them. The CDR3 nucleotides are TGTGCCAGCAGCTTCCGAGGGGACATGTCTGGAAACACCATATATTTT. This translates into CASSFRGDMSGNTIYF.

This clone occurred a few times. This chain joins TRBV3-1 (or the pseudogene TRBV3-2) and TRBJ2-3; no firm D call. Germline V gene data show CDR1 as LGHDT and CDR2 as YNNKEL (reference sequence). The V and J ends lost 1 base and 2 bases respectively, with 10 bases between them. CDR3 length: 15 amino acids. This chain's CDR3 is CASSQGTGYTDTQYF. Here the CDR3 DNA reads TGTGCCAGCAGCCAAGGTACTGGCTACACAGATACGCAGTATTTT.

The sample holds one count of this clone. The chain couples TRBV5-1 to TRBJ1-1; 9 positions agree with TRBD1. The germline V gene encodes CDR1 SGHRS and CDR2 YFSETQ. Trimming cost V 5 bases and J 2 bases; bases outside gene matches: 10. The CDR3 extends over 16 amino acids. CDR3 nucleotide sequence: TGCGCCAGCAGGTGGGGGACAGGGAACGCTAACACTGAAGCTTTCTTT. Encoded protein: CASRWGTGNANTEAFF.

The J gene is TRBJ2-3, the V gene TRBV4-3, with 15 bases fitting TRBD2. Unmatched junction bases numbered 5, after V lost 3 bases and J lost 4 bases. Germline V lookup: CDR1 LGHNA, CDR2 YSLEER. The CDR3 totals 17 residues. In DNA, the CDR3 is TGCGCCAGCAGCCAGGGGACTAGCGGGAGGATCGCAGATACGCAGTATTTT. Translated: CASSQGTSGRIADTQYF.

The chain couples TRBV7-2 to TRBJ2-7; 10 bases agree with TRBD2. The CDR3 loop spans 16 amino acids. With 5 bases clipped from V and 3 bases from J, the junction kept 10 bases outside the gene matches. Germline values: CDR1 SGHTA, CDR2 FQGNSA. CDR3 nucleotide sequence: TGTGCCAGCAGCCCTACCTTAGCGGGAGGATTCTACGAGCAGTACTTC. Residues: CASSPTLAGGFYEQYF.

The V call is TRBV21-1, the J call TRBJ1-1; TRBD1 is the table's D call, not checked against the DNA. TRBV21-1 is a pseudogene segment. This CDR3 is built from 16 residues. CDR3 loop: CASSKQGDERDTEAFF. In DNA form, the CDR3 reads TGTGCCAGCAGCAAACAGGGGGATGAAAGGGACACTGAAGCTTTCTTT.

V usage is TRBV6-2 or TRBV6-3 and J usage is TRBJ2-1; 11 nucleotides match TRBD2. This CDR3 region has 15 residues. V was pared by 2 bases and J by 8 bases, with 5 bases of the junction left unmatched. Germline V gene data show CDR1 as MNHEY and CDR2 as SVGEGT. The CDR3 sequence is CASSYTSGSGYEQFF. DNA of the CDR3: TGTGCCAGCAGTTACACTAGCGGGAGTGGGTATGAGCAGTTCTTC.

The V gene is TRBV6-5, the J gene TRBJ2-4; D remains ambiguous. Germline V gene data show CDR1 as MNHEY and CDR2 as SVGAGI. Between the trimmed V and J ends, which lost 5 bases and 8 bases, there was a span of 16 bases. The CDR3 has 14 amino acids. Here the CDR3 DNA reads TGTGCCAGCAGTAACCTCAGACGAGGAGACATTCAGTACTTC. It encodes CASSNLRRGDIQYF.

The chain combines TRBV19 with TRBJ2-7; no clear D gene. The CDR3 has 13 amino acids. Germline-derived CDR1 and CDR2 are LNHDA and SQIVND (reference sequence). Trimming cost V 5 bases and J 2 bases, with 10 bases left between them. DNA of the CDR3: TGTGCCAGTAGTGTACCGGGTCCCTACGAGCAGTACTTC. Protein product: CASSVPGPYEQYF.

The CDR3 coding sequence is TGTGCCACCAGTGCCGCGACTAGCGGGAGTTCCACCGGGGAGCTGTTTTTT. Translating it yields CATSAATSGSSTGELFF. The J gene is TRBJ2-2, the V gene TRBV24-1; 12 bases agree with TRBD2. Looked up from germline, CDR1 is KGHDR and CDR2 is SFDVKD. CDR3 length equals 17 residues. J was trimmed by 4 bases and V by 5 bases; bases with no gene match: 7.

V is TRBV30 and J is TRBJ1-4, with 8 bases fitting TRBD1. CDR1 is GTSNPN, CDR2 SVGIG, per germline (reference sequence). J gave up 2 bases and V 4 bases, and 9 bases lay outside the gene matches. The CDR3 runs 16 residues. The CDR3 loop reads CAWTGVDRATNEKLFF. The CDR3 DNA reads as TGTGCCTGGACTGGCGTGGACAGGGCCACTAATGAAAAACTGTTTTTT.